The 26 T cell receptor beta chains reported below all come from one sample, sequenced in a study of shared clonotypes between healthy human individuals. Clones were sequenced by immunoSEQ multiplex PCR, and TCRdb holds only the in-frame ones, with some missing. The sample lists over 1.5 million clones; 95% to 99% were seen once. Sample: naive CD4+ T cells sorted from blood. Documented subset: CD45RA+ positively selected. The receptors come from a man aged 25-45 years in good health.

This chain connects TRBV29-1 to TRBJ2-3; 7 bases map to TRBD1. Germline CDR1 SQVTM, CDR2 ANQGSEA. The CDR3 is 12 amino acids. Here the CDR3 reads CSGGQRTDTQYF. The CDR3 DNA reads as TGCAGTGGGGGACAGAGGACAGATACGCAGTATTTT.

The V and J genes are TRBV28 and TRBJ2-5, with 12 positions matching TRBD1. The V segment lost 3 bases and the J segment 5 bases; nucleotides outside the gene matches: 7. CDR1 and CDR2 from the germline V gene are MDHEN and SYDVKM. The CDR3 is made up of 16 amino acids. The CDR3 sequence is CASSFDSGTGGETQYF. Written as DNA, the CDR3 is TGTGCCAGCAGTTTCGACTCCGGGACAGGGGGCGAGACCCAGTACTTC.

This chain connects TRBV7-3 to TRBJ2-1, with TRBD2 identical over 10 bases. This CDR3 comprises 19 residues. With 5 bases clipped from V and 1 base from J, the junction kept 14 bases outside the gene matches. From germline, CDR1 is SGHTA and CDR2 FQGTGA. CDR3 sequence reads: CASSPKGAGGIASYNEQFF. DNA of the CDR3: TGTGCCAGCAGCCCCAAAGGAGCGGGAGGGATAGCTTCCTACAATGAGCAGTTCTTC. Full variable domain (missing parts from reference TRBV7-3 and TRBJ2-1): GAGVSQTPSNKVTEKGKYVELRCDPISGHTALYWYRQSLGQGPEFLIYFQGTGAADDSGLPNDRFFAVRPEGSVSTLKIQRTERGDSAVYLCASSPKGAGGIASYNEQFFGPGTRLTVL.

The chain is built from TRBV2 and TRBJ2-7; 9 nucleotides line up with TRBD1. Germline values: CDR1 SNHLY, CDR2 FYNNEI. V lost 7 bases, J lost 0 bases, and 4 bases stayed unmatched. The CDR3 extends over 14 amino acids. CDR3 residues: CASTGDRASYEQYF. The CDR3 DNA reads as TGTGCCAGCACTGGGGACAGGGCCTCCTACGAGCAGTACTTC.

This chain uses TRBV28 with TRBJ2-3, with D possibly matching TRBD2 (5 bases). The CDR3 totals 14 residues. The V gene's germline CDR1 is MDHEN and CDR2 SYDVKM. Trimming removed 6 bases at V and 8 bases at J, with 18 bases between. The CDR3 loop reads CASRVSRSRGTQYF. CDR3 DNA sequence: TGTGCCAGCAGGGTTTCGAGATCACGGGGTACGCAGTATTTT.

V is TRBV18 and J is TRBJ2-1; 8 nucleotides align to TRBD2. J gave up 0 bases and V 5 bases, and 9 bases lay outside the gene matches. CDR3 length: 17 amino acids. Germline CDR1 reads KGHSH; CDR2 reads LQKENI. The CDR3 is CASSDATSGSSYNEQFF. CDR3 sequence (DNA): TGTGCCAGCTCAGATGCTACTAGCGGAAGCTCCTACAATGAGCAGTTCTTC.

The CDR3 region has the DNA TGTGCCAGCAGCTTGTACGGAGCAACAGATGCAACTAATGAAAAACTGTTTTTT. It specifies CASSLYGATDATNEKLFF. The V gene is TRBV5-6, the J gene TRBJ1-4; D is unclear. The V end was cut by 1 base, the J end by 0 bases, with 16 bases between. The CDR3 is 18 amino acids. Germline CDR1 is SGHDT and CDR2 is YYEEEE.

The chain combines TRBV27 with TRBJ2-3, with 12 bases lining up with TRBD2. The CDR3 is made up of 23 amino acids. J gave up 0 bases and V 5 bases, and 24 bases lay outside the gene matches. Germline values: CDR1 MNHEY, CDR2 SMNVEV (reference sequence). The CDR3 nucleotides read TGTGCCAGCAGTCAGGGGGCGGGGAAACAGGAGACTGGGACTAGCGGGAGCACAGATACGCAGTATTTT. Translation: CASSQGAGKQETGTSGSTDTQYF.

This rearrangement joins TRBV6-1 to TRBJ2-5, with D tentatively TRBD1 or TRBD2 (5 bases each). Germline-derived CDR1 and CDR2 are MNHNS and SASEGT. CDR3 length: 13 amino acids. V was shortened by 11 bases and J by 1 base, with 14 bases between the two germline ends. Written as DNA, the CDR3 is TGTGCCGCCGCTGGGGGACCCCAAGAGACCCAGTACTTC. Protein sequence: CAAAGGPQETQYF.

The chain employs TRBV29-1 and TRBJ1-2, with 7 bases identical to TRBD1. Trimming at V came to 6 bases and at J to 8 bases, leaving 9 bases not matched to a gene. There are 12 residues in the CDR3. In germline, CDR1 is SQVTM, CDR2 ANQGSEA. CDR3 in amino acids: CSVERGQWGYTF. The CDR3 coding sequence is TGCAGCGTAGAAAGGGGACAGTGGGGCTACACCTTC.

The chain couples TRBV18 to TRBJ2-1; 8 nucleotides agree with TRBD2. The junction had 6 bases not matched to a gene; V was cut back by 1 base and J by 7 bases. The CDR3 consists of 15 residues. Germline V gene lookup returns CDR1 KGHSH and CDR2 LQKENI. This chain's CDR3 is CASSPRASGQNEQFF. In DNA, the CDR3 is TGTGCCAGCTCACCACGAGCTAGCGGGCAGAATGAGCAGTTCTTC.

The genes are TRBV6-1 and TRBJ2-1, with D possibly matching TRBD2 (5 bases). This CDR3 spans 15 amino acids. CDR1 is MNHNS and CDR2 is SASEGT in the germline V gene. The V end was cut by 4 bases, the J end by 2 bases, with 12 bases between. CDR3 DNA sequence: TGTGCCAGCAGTGTACCTAGCAGGACCTACAATGAGCAGTTCTTC. Amino acid sequence: CASSVPSRTYNEQFF.

The chain joins TRBV27 to TRBJ2-1; tentatively, D is TRBD2 (5 bases). The CDR3 spans 14 residues. The germline V gene encodes CDR1 MNHEY and CDR2 SMNVEV (reference sequence). V shed 3 bases and J shed 9 bases, with 15 bases lying between them. CDR3 sequence: CASSLSPVRGEQFF. The CDR3 DNA reads TGTGCCAGCAGTTTGTCCCCAGTCCGGGGTGAGCAGTTCTTC.

The rearrangement uses TRBV29-1 and TRBJ2-3; the match to TRBD2 covers 12 bases. CDR3 size: 14 residues. CDR1 and CDR2 (germline): SQVTM, ANQGSEA. Trimming cost V 6 bases and J 8 bases; bases outside gene matches: 9. CDR3 sequence reads: CSVVGLAGIGTQYF. CDR3 nucleotide sequence: TGCAGCGTAGTTGGACTAGCGGGAATTGGTACGCAGTATTTT.

V is TRBV10-2 and J is TRBJ1-3; D call uncertain. The germline V and J ends were trimmed by 2 bases and 0 bases, with 11 bases remaining between them. There are 16 residues in the CDR3. Germline lookup yields CDR1 WSHSY and CDR2 SAAADI. The DNA of the CDR3 is TGCGCCAGCAGTGAGCCGGGCCAAATCTCTGGAAACACCATATATTTT. This codes for CASSEPGQISGNTIYF.

This clone was seen once. The chain joins TRBV5-1 to TRBJ2-1; D is unresolved. Trimming left V 6 bases short and J 5 bases short, with 9 bases between. Germline V gene sequence: CDR1 SGHRS, CDR2 YFSETQ. The CDR3 totals 12 residues. The CDR3 nucleotides are TGCGCCAGCACCTTTGGAAACAATGAGCAGTTCTTC. Encoded protein: CASTFGNNEQFF.

This clone was picked up one time. V is TRBV11-2 and J is TRBJ2-3; no reliable D call. V lost 3 bases, J lost 0 bases, and 13 bases lay in between. The CDR3 runs 16 residues. CDR1 SGHAT and CDR2 FQNNGV come from the germline V gene. The DNA of the CDR3 is TGTGCCAGCAGCTTTTATGGTACAACTAGCACAGATACGCAGTATTTT. Residues: CASSFYGTTSTDTQYF.

This sequence joins TRBV7-6 and TRBJ1-2, with 9 bases aligning to TRBD1. The CDR3 length is 13 residues. Trimming cost V 5 bases and J 8 bases; bases outside gene matches: 6. CDR1 SGHVS and CDR2 FNYEAQ come from the germline V gene. The CDR3 DNA is TGTGCCAGCAGCGTGGGACAGGGTTACGGCTACACCTTC. Protein sequence: CASSVGQGYGYTF.

This chain links TRBV5-1 with TRBJ2-1; weak D call: TRBD2 (6 bases). This CDR3 comprises 14 residues. Deletions cut 4 bases from V and 5 bases from J, with 13 bases between. Germline V lookup: CDR1 SGHRS, CDR2 YFSETQ. CDR3 region: CASSERTNHNEQFF. The CDR3 DNA sequence: TGCGCCAGCAGCGAAAGGACTAACCACAATGAGCAGTTCTTC.

The chain uses TRBV28 and TRBJ2-5; 7 bases agree with TRBD1. The V and J ends lost 6 bases and 0 bases, in that order; junction bases with no gene match: 7. From germline, CDR1 is MDHEN and CDR2 SYDVKM. The CDR3 is 15 residues long. DNA for the CDR3: TGTGCCAGCAGACAAAAAGACAGGGACCAAGAGACCCAGTACTTC. Its protein product is CASRQKDRDQETQYF.

The chain uses TRBV5-6 and TRBJ1-2; D possibly corresponds to TRBD1 (5 bases). Trimming cost V 2 bases and J 3 bases, with 11 bases left between them. CDR1 is SGHDT, CDR2 YYEEEE, per germline. The CDR3 sequence is 14 residues long. CDR3 DNA: TGTGCCAGCAGCTTCGGGGGTAACTACTATGGCTACACCTTC. The encoded protein is CASSFGGNYYGYTF.

The chain has TRBV28 and TRBJ1-2, with 8 nucleotides matching TRBD1. The CDR3 length is 15 residues. J was trimmed by 7 bases and V by 4 bases; bases with no gene match: 11. The germline V gene has CDR1 MDHEN and CDR2 SYDVKM. The CDR3 protein is CASSSIAGGGAGYTF. As DNA, the CDR3 is TGTGCCAGCAGTTCGATCGCAGGGGGCGGTGCTGGCTACACCTTC.

The rearrangement links TRBV28 to TRBJ1-5; 9 bases line up with TRBD1. V gave up 7 bases and J gave up 5 bases; unmatched junction bases: 6. CDR3 length: 14 amino acids. Germline V gene data show CDR1 as MDHEN and CDR2 as SYDVKM. The CDR3 DNA reads as TGTGCCAGCACCCCCGGGACAGGGCATCAGCCCCAGCATTTT. Translation gives CASTPGTGHQPQHF.

The chain is built from TRBV9 and TRBJ2-2, with D maybe TRBD2 (5 bases). The germline V gene encodes CDR1 SGDLS and CDR2 YYNGEE. CDR3 length: 15 amino acids. The germline V and J ends were trimmed by 0 bases and 4 bases, with 10 bases remaining between them. CDR3 amino acids: CASSVASSSTGELFF. The CDR3 DNA reads as TGTGCCAGCAGCGTAGCCTCTAGCTCCACCGGGGAGCTGTTTTTT.

The genes are TRBV5-4 and TRBJ2-7, with 15 bases lining up with TRBD2. The CDR3 is made up of 17 amino acids. The germline gives CDR1 SGHNT, CDR2 YYREEE (reference sequence). V was pared by 3 bases and J by 6 bases, with 10 bases of the junction left unmatched. CDR3 in DNA: TGTGCCAGCAGCTCTGGACTAGCGGGAGGGCCCGGCTTCGAGCAGTACTTC. As protein: CASSSGLAGGPGFEQYF.

This chain uses TRBV28 with TRBJ1-5; D uncertain. This CDR3 is 13 amino acids long. Trimming pared 5 bases from V and 6 bases from J, leaving 11 bases between. Germline lookup yields CDR1 MDHEN and CDR2 SYDVKM. CDR3 residues: CASSPPFLQPQHF. CDR3 in DNA: TGTGCCAGCAGTCCGCCATTCCTTCAGCCCCAGCATTTT.